This TCR beta chain is from a study of blood T cell repertoires in COVID-19. Background on the study: Collection of acute and convalescent COVID-19 samples took place in the United States, Italy and Spain. The cDNA or gDNA used as material had been derived from T cells, B-cell-depleted T cells, or PBMCs.

How the authors handled the data: Estimated nucleated cell counts came from reference gene primer amplification. Sequencing used immunoSEQ multiplex PCR; TCRdb keeps in-frame clones, though not all of them. The V and J calls and the clone size are those of that table, but D and trimming were determined from the DNA. This repertoire shows approximately 110,000 clones, around 88% found once; its top ten account for roughly 1%. Germline CDR1 and CDR2: LGHDT and YNNKEL (reference sequence). The CDR3 contains 15 residues. V shed 3 bases, J shed 7 bases, and the junction held 10 bases outside the gene matches.

What was sequenced was peripheral blood. The source is a woman aged 45-59 years with active or convalescent COVID-19. This chain connects TRBV3-1 (or the pseudogene TRBV3-2) to TRBJ2-5; 8 nucleotides match TRBD2. The CDR3 loop reads CASSHPRGVGGTQYF. The DNA of the CDR3 is TGTGCCAGCAGCCACCCGCGGGGGGTCGGCGGGACCCAGTACTTC.